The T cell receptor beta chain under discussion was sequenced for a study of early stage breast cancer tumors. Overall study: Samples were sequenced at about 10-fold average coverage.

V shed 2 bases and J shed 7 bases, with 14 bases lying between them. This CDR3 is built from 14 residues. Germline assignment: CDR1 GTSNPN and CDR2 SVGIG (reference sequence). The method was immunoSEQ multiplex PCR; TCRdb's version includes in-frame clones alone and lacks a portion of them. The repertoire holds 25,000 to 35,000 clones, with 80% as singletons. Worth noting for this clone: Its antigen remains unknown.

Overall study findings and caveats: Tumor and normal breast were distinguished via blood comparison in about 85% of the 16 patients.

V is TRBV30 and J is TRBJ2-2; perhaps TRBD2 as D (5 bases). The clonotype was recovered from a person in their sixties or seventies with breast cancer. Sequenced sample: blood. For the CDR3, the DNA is TGTGCCTGGAGTCCCTCGTACGCGGGCGGGGAGCTGTTTTTT. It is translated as CAWSPSYAGGELFF.